This T cell receptor (beta chain) is drawn from a study of cytomegalovirus exposure and HLA in healthy donors. About the research overall: Early released data had about 80 million unique TCRs, all coming from HLA-typed donors.

Use of 60 Vbeta and 13 Jbeta primers characterized the PCR. Repertoires were generated with immunoSEQ multiplex PCR, while TCRdb's copy carries only in-frame clones and drops some. The sample records 150,000 to 200,000 clones, approximately 84% being singletons. Note on this clone: What it recognizes is unknown.

Donors consisted of healthy bone marrow donors. The CDR3 is 16 residues long. CDR1 is MDHEN, CDR2 SYDVKM, per germline. V was trimmed by 7 bases and J by 1 base, leaving 18 bases between them. Whole-study findings and limits: Per a later analysis, 15,000 to 20,000 TCR beta sequences showed association with HLA alleles at 0.05 false discovery rate. The investigators catalogued 150 to 200 TCR beta chains as cytomegalovirus-associated.

The receptor was isolated from a boy aged 2-15 years in good health and CMV-seronegative. Sample: PBMCs. The chain uses TRBV28 and TRBJ2-3, with D perhaps TRBD2 (7 bases). CDR3 amino acids: CASTHGGGSRTDTQYF. The CDR3 DNA reads as TGTGCCAGCACCCATGGGGGCGGGAGCCGCACAGATACGCAGTATTTT.